Listed here are 21 T cell receptor beta chains from one sample, sequenced in a study of T-cell reconstitution after alpha-beta-depleted transplantation in children. It was with unique molecular identifiers that the TCRbeta library was prepared. Using its own MiXCR run on the PCR reads, TCRdb lists one record per CDR3 protein. This sample has tens of thousands of distinct CDR3 sequences; around 40% occur once, and the top ten carry roughly 98%. The sequencing used PBMCs, mostly from graft donor cells, collected 360 days after TCRalphabeta/CD19-depleted stem cell transplant. Every receptor here comes from a male patient younger than 18 who had a stem cell transplant for acute lymphoblastic leukemia, so the T cells may come from the graft donor.

The chain combines TRBV10-3 with TRBJ2-3, with D unresolved. Trimming removed 7 bases at V and 0 bases at J, with 11 bases between. Per germline, CDR1 ENHRY and CDR2 SYGVKD. The CDR3 loop spans 14 amino acids. CDR3: CAITASASTDTQYF. CDR3 nucleotides: TGTGCCATCACGGCGAGTGCTAGCACAGATACGCAGTATTTT.

The rearrangement joins TRBV7-6 to TRBJ2-7; TRBD2 agrees at 12 bases. This CDR3 has 16 amino acids. V was pared by 3 bases and J by 2 bases, with 5 bases of the junction left unmatched. The germline gives CDR1 SGHVS, CDR2 FNYEAQ. The CDR3 spells CASSFGLAGRTYEQYF. The CDR3 DNA is TGTGCCAGCAGCTTCGGACTAGCGGGAAGAACCTACGAGCAGTACTTC.

CDR3 amino acids: CSVEGTSGVHYNEQFF. Here the CDR3 DNA reads TGCAGCGTTGAGGGGACTAGCGGGGTACACTACAATGAGCAGTTCTTC. The chain joins TRBV29-1 to TRBJ2-1; 13 bases match TRBD2. J lost 3 bases, V lost 3 bases, and 5 bases had no gene match. The CDR3 is 16 residues long. The germline V gene encodes CDR1 SQVTM and CDR2 ANQGSEA.

J is TRBJ2-7 and V is TRBV29-1; D remains unclear. Germline CDR1 reads SQVTM; CDR2 reads ANQGSEA. The CDR3 length is 11 residues. V lost 0 bases, J lost 9 bases, and 9 bases lay in between. The CDR3 sequence is CSVEDRRVQYF. In DNA, the CDR3 is TGCAGCGTTGAAGATCGAAGGGTGCAGTACTTC.

V gene TRBV6-5 combines with J gene TRBJ2-7; a possible D gene is TRBD1 (6 bases). Germline V gene sequence: CDR1 MNHEY, CDR2 SVGAGI. This CDR3 contains 15 residues. The ends were cut back, 2 bases at V and 0 bases at J, with 11 bases in the middle. The CDR3: CASSYRGQSSYEQYF. The CDR3 DNA sequence: TGTGCCAGCAGTTACCGTGGACAGAGCTCCTACGAGCAGTACTTC.

The chain has TRBV4-1 and TRBJ2-7; 16 bases map to TRBD2. Germline CDR1 reads MGHRA; CDR2 reads YSYEKL. With V trimmed by 0 bases and J by 1 base, 12 bases remained unmatched. The CDR3 loop spans 21 amino acids. The CDR3 is CASSQDRDGTSGRARSYEQYF. The CDR3, as DNA: TGCGCCAGCAGCCAAGATCGAGACGGGACTAGCGGGAGGGCCAGGTCCTACGAGCAGTACTTC.

V is TRBV27 and J is TRBJ2-2; D remains unclear. This CDR3 contains 11 residues. V was pared by 4 bases and J by 9 bases, with 6 bases between. Germline-derived CDR1 and CDR2 are MNHEY and SMNVEV (reference sequence). CDR3 loop: CASSSGWELFF. CDR3 sequence (DNA): TGTGCCAGCAGTTCCGGTTGGGAGCTGTTTTTT.

The rearrangement uses TRBV6-1 and TRBJ2-7; TRBD2 matches 11 bases. Germline V CDR1 and CDR2: MNHNS, SASEGT. The CDR3 spans 18 residues. J lost 4 bases, V lost 6 bases, and 17 bases had no gene match. The CDR3 nucleotides are TGTGCCAGCAGACCTGGACTAGCGGGCGTCCCACGCCCTTACGAGCAGTACTTC. It specifies CASRPGLAGVPRPYEQYF.

The CDR3 loop is CASSFELSPEQYF. The CDR3 DNA is TGTGCCAGCAGCTTCGAACTCTCGCCCGAGCAGTACTTC. The chain employs TRBV13 and TRBJ2-7; D uncertain. The V gene lost 3 bases and the J gene lost 6 bases, with 12 bases spanning the gap. The germline CDR1 and CDR2 sequences are PRHDT and FYEKMQ (reference sequence). The CDR3 sequence is 13 residues long. Together with reference TRBV13 and TRBJ2-7, the CDR3 gives the full variable domain: AAGVIQSPRHLIKEKRETATLKCYPIPRHDTVYWYQQGPGQDPQFLISFYEKMQSDKGSIPDRFSAQQFSDYHSELNMSSLELGDSALYFCASSFELSPEQYFGPGTRLTVT.

This clonotype was seen only a few times. The genes are TRBV4-1 and TRBJ2-5, with D possibly matching TRBD2 (6 bases). Between the trimmed V and J ends, which lost 4 bases and 4 bases, there was a span of 13 bases. Germline V gives CDR1 MGHRA, CDR2 YSYEKL. The CDR3 is 14 residues long. CDR3 bases: TGCGCCAGCAGCCTAAATGGGAGGCCAGAGACCCAGTACTTC. It translates to CASSLNGRPETQYF.

The chain employs TRBV5-6 and TRBJ1-1; no clear D gene. The germline V gene encodes CDR1 SGHDT and CDR2 YYEEEE. V dropped 1 base and J dropped 3 bases, with 10 bases sitting between them. This CDR3 is 14 amino acids long. Here the CDR3 DNA reads TGTGCCAGCAGCTTGCGCAGTTCTTACACTGAAGCTTTCTTT. Encoded protein: CASSLRSSYTEAFF.

A few counts support this clonotype. The J gene is TRBJ2-1, the V gene TRBV4-1, with a tentative D call TRBD2 (6 bases). V lost 2 bases to trimming and J lost 0 bases, with 14 bases between them. CDR1 and CDR2 (germline): MGHRA, YSYEKL. This CDR3 has 17 amino acids. This chain's CDR3 is CASSQRGLAVSYNEQFF. The CDR3 DNA sequence: TGCGCCAGCAGCCAAAGGGGACTTGCCGTCTCCTACAATGAGCAGTTCTTC.

This clonotype appeared a single time. The J gene is TRBJ2-1, the V gene TRBV12-3 or TRBV12-4; 8 nucleotides align to TRBD2. Losses at the gene ends were 5 bases for V and 8 bases for J; bases not matched to a gene: 11. This CDR3 contains 15 residues. CDR3 residues: CASSRPGLAEYEQFF. CDR3 DNA: TGTGCCAGCAGTAGACCCGGACTAGCCGAGTATGAGCAGTTCTTC.

V and J are TRBV27 and TRBJ1-2; 10 bases are a match to TRBD1. The germline V gene encodes CDR1 MNHEY and CDR2 SMNVEV (reference sequence). This CDR3 comprises 15 residues. Unmatched junction bases numbered 8, after V lost 4 bases and J lost 6 bases. The chain's CDR3 is CASSSRDRGQDGYTF. CDR3 bases: TGTGCCAGCAGTTCCCGGGACAGGGGCCAGGATGGCTACACCTTC.

A few counts support this clonotype. V usage is TRBV4-2 and J usage is TRBJ2-3, with D perhaps matching TRBD1 (6 bases). The CDR3 loop spans 16 amino acids. Trimming shortened V by 0 bases and J by 3 bases, and 13 bases separated the two germline ends. Germline V gene lookup returns CDR1 LGHNA and CDR2 YNFKEQ. The CDR3 loop is CASSQDQDSRTDTQYF. CDR3 nucleotide sequence: TGTGCCAGCAGCCAAGATCAGGACAGTCGGACAGATACGCAGTATTTT.

The chain has TRBV7-2 and TRBJ2-3; TRBD2 aligns across 7 bases. Trimming at V came to 2 bases and at J to 4 bases, leaving 6 bases not matched to a gene. The CDR3 length is 15 residues. Germline CDR1 is SGHTA and CDR2 is FQGNSA. The CDR3 loop is CASSLWASGSDTQYF. The CDR3 DNA follows: TGTGCCAGCAGCTTATGGGCTAGCGGCTCAGATACGCAGTATTTT.

This chain links TRBV10-3 with TRBJ1-1; D call uncertain. Trimming took off 9 bases at V and 1 base at J, with 12 bases between the two ends. This CDR3 contains 13 residues. Germline values: CDR1 ENHRY, CDR2 SYGVKD. Written as DNA, the CDR3 is TGTGCCATGCGGACCCTCAGGAACACTGAAGCTTTCTTT. Translation: CAMRTLRNTEAFF.

The chain has TRBV29-1 and TRBJ2-7; 7 positions match TRBD2. The CDR3 is 13 amino acids. The V and J ends lost 0 bases and 6 bases, in that order; junction bases with no gene match: 5. CDR1 and CDR2 from the germline V gene are SQVTM and ANQGSEA. As DNA, the CDR3 is TGCAGCGTTGAAGACGGACTAGGCCTCGAGCAGTACTTC. As protein: CSVEDGLGLEQYF.

In nucleotides, the CDR3 is TGTGCCAGCATTCTCGGACACCGGACGCAGCAACAAGAGACCCAGTACTTC. Its protein product is CASILGHRTQQQETQYF. This chain links TRBV27 with TRBJ2-5; D may be TRBD1 (5 bases). The V end lost 7 bases, the J end lost 2 bases, and 23 bases lay between the germline ends. CDR1 and CDR2 (germline): MNHEY, SMNVEV (reference sequence). This CDR3 has 17 amino acids.

This clonotype showed up just a few times. The rearrangement joins TRBV14 to TRBJ2-2; maybe TRBD2 (6 bases). The germline V and J ends were trimmed by 6 bases and 0 bases, with 14 bases remaining between them. Per the germline V gene, CDR1 is SGHDN and CDR2 is FVKESK. The CDR3 is 16 amino acids. The CDR3 DNA sequence: TGTGCCAGCAGACCCCCGGGGGTCTCGAACACCGGGGAGCTGTTTTTT. The encoded protein is CASRPPGVSNTGELFF.

The V gene is TRBV28, the J gene TRBJ1-4, with TRBD1 identical over 8 bases. With V trimmed by 6 bases and J by 2 bases, 11 bases remained unmatched. The germline V gene encodes CDR1 MDHEN and CDR2 SYDVKM. The CDR3 runs to 17 residues. CDR3 DNA: TGTGCCAGCAGAGGCTGGACAGGGATGGGGACTAATGAAAAACTGTTTTTT. Its translation is CASRGWTGMGTNEKLFF.